This TCR beta chain was retrieved from a study of OX40 agonist ivuxolimab in advanced cancers. About the study: Patients took ivuxolimab, an agonistic anti-OX40 (CD134) antibody.

Per germline, CDR1 LNHNV and CDR2 YYDKDF (reference sequence). The CDR3 is 15 amino acids. J lost 4 bases, V lost 3 bases, and 5 bases had no gene match. This clone was picked up a small number of times. Its antigen is not known. Method: immunoSEQ multiplex PCR; TCRdb's copy keeps in-frame clones and lacks some. The table has approximately 58,000 clones, more than 75% seen once. Study conclusions and caveats: On average, CD8+ T cells had more expanded clones than CD4+. The study observed clonal expansion of CD4+ and CD8+ blood T cells by week 6 at 0.1 to 3.0 mg/kg. Those patients achieving a partial response at 0.1-3.0 mg/kg showed among the lowest clonal expansion.

J is TRBJ1-5 and V is TRBV15; 8 nucleotides match TRBD1. The receptor was isolated from an adult with an advanced solid tumor such as melanoma, head and neck, liver or kidney cancer. Source: CD4+ or CD8+ T cells sorted from blood, taken in a trial of the OX40 agonist ivuxolimab. DNA for the CDR3: TGTGCCACCAGCAGGGGACAGGCCTCTAATCAGCCCCAGCATTTT. Translation gives CATSRGQASNQPQHF. Full variable domain (remainder filled in from reference TRBV15 and TRBJ1-5): DAMVIQNPRYQVTQFGKPVTLSCSQTLNHNVMYWYQQKSSQAPKLLFHYYDKDFNNEADTPDNFQSRRPNTSFCFLDIRSPGLGDTAMYLCATSRGQASNQPQHFGDGTRLSIL.